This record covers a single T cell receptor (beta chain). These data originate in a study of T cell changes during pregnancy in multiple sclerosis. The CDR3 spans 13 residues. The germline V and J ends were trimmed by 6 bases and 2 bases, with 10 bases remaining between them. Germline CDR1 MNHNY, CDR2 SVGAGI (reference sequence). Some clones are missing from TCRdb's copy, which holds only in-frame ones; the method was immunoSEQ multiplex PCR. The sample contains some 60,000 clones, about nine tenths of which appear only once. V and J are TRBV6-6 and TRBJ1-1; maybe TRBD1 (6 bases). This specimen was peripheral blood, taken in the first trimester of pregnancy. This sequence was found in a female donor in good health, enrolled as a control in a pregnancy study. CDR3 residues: CASRWTANTEAFF. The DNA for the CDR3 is TGTGCCAGCAGGTGGACAGCAAACACTGAAGCTTTCTTT.